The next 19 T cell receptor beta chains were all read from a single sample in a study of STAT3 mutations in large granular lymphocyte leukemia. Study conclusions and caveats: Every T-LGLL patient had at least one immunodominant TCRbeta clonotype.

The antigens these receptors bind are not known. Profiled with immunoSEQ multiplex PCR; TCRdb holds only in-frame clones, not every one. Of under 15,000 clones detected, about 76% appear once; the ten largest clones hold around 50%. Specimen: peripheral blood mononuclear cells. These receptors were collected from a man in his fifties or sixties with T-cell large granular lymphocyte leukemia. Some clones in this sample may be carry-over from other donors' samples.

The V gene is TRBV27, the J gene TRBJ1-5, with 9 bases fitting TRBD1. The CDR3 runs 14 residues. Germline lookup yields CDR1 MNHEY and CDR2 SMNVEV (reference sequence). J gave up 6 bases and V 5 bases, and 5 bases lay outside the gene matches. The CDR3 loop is CASSLQTGGQPQHF. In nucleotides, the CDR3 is TGTGCCAGCAGTCTCCAGACAGGGGGTCAGCCCCAGCATTTT.

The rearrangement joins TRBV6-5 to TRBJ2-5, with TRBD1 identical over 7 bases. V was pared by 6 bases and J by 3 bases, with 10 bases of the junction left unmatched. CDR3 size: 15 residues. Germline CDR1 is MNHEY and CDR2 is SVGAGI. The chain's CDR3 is CASSPEGTGEETQYF. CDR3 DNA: TGTGCCAGCAGCCCCGAAGGAACAGGGGAAGAGACCCAGTACTTC.

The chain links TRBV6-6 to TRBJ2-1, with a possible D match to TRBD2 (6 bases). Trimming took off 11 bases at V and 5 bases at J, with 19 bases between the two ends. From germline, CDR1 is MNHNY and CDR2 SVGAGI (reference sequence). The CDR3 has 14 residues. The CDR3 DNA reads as TGTGCCTCCTCCCCCGCGGCGGGGCACAATGAGCAGTTCTTC. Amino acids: CASSPAAGHNEQFF.

CDR3 DNA sequence: TGTGCCAGCAGCCAAGGAATAGATTCTTACGAGCAGTACTTC. Protein product: CASSQGIDSYEQYF. This chain joins TRBV4-2 and TRBJ2-7; no clear D. V lost 1 base to trimming and J lost 4 bases, with 11 bases between them. Per germline, CDR1 LGHNA and CDR2 YNFKEQ. There are 14 residues in the CDR3.

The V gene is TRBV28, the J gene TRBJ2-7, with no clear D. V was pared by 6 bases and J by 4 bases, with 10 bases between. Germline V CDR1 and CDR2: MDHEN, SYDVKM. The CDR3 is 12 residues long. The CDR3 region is CASSPPAYEQYF. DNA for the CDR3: TGTGCCAGCAGCCCACCCGCTTACGAGCAGTACTTC. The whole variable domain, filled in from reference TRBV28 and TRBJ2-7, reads DVKVTQSSRYLVKRTGEKVFLECVQDMDHENMFWYRQDPGLGLRLIYFSYDVKMKEKGDIPEGYSVSREKKERFSLILESASTNQTSMYLCASSPPAYEQYFGPGTRLTVT.

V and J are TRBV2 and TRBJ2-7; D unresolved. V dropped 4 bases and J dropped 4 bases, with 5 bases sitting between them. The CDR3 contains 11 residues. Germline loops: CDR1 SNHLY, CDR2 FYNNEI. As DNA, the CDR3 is TGTGCCAGCAGTGCGAATTACGAGCAGTACTTC. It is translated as CASSANYEQYF.

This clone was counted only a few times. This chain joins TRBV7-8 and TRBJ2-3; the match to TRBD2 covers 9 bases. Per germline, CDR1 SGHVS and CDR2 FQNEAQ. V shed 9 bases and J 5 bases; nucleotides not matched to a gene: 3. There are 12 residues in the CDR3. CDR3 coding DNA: TGTGCCAGTAGCGGGAGTGGAGATACGCAGTATTTT. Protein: CASSGSGDTQYF.

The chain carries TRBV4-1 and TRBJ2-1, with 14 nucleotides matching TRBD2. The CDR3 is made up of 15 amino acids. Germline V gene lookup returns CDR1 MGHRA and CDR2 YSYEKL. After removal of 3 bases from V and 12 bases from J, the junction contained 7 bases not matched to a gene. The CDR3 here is CASSQGLAGATAQFF. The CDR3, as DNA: TGCGCCAGCAGCCAGGGACTAGCGGGAGCGACTGCGCAGTTCTTC.

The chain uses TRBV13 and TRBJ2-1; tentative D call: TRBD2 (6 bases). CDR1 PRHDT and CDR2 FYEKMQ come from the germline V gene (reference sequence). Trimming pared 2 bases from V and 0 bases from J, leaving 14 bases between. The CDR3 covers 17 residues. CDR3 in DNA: TGTGCCAGCAGCTTAAGGACTACCACGAGCTCCTACAATGAGCAGTTCTTC. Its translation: CASSLRTTTSSYNEQFF.

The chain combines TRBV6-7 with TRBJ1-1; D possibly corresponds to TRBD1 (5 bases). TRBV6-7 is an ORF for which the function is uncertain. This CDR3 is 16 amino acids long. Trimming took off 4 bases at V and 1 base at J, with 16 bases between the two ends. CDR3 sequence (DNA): TGTGCCAGCAGTTTAACGGGGGGAGGTTGGAACACTGAAGCTTTCTTT. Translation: CASSLTGGGWNTEAFF.

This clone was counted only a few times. CDR3 residues: CAWSYSGTSRETQYF. Here the CDR3 DNA reads TGTGCCTGGAGTTACAGCGGGACTAGCAGGGAGACCCAGTACTTC. The rearrangement uses TRBV30 and TRBJ2-5; 9 bases agree with TRBD2. This CDR3 has 15 amino acids. From germline, CDR1 is GTSNPN and CDR2 SVGIG (reference sequence). V shed 2 bases and J 5 bases; nucleotides not matched to a gene: 9.

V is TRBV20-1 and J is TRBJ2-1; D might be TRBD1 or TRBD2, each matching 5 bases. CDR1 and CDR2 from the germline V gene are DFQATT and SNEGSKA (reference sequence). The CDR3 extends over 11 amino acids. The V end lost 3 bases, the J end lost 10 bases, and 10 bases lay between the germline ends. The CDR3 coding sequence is TGCAGTGCTAGCCTAGGGACGGAGCAGTTCTTC. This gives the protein CSASLGTEQFF.

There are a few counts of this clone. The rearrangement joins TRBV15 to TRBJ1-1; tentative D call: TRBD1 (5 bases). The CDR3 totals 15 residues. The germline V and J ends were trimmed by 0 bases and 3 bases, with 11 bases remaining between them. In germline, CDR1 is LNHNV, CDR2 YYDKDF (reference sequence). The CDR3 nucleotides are TGTGCCACCAGCAGAGATCTTGCGGGGGACACTGAAGCTTTCTTT. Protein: CATSRDLAGDTEAFF.

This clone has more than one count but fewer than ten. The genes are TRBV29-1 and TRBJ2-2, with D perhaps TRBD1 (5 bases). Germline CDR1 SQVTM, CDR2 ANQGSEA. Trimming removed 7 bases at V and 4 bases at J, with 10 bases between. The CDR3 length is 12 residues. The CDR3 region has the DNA TGCAGCGCCGGACAAACCACCGGGGAGCTGTTTTTT. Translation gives CSAGQTTGELFF.

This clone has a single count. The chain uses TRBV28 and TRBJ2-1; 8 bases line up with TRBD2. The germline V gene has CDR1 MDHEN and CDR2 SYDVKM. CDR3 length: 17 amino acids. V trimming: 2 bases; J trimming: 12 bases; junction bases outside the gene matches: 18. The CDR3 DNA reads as TGTGCCAGCAGTTTACTGAAATTGGCGGGAGGCCCTAAGGCGCAGTTCTTC. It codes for CASSLLKLAGGPKAQFF.

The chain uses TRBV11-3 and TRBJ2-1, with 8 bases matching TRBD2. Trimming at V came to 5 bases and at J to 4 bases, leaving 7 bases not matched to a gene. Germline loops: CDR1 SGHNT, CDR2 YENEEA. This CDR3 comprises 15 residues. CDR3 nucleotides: TGTGCCAGCAGCCCGGCCGGGACTAGTTACAATGAGCAGTTCTTC. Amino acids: CASSPAGTSYNEQFF.

CDR3 region: CASSQDEQLINQPQHF. The CDR3 nucleotides read TGCGCCAGCAGCCAAGATGAACAGTTAATCAATCAGCCCCAGCATTTT. The chain joins TRBV4-1 to TRBJ1-5; D is ambiguous. Germline loops: CDR1 MGHRA, CDR2 YSYEKL. This CDR3 has 16 amino acids. V was cut by 0 bases and J by 3 bases, with 12 bases left in between.

The CDR3 bases are TGTGCCAGCAGCTTAGGGACAGGTCAGCCCCAGCATTTT. Protein: CASSLGTGQPQHF. The chain links TRBV7-2 to TRBJ1-5; 7 nucleotides match TRBD1. The V segment lost 1 base and the J segment 6 bases; nucleotides outside the gene matches: 0. The CDR3 sequence is 13 residues long. CDR1 and CDR2 from the germline V gene are SGHTA and FQGNSA.

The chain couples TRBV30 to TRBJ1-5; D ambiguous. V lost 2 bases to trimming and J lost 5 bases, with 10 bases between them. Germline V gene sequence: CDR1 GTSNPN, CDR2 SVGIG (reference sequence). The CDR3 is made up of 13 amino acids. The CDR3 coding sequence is TGTGCCTGGAGTAGAGGGCTAGATCAGCCCCAGCATTTT. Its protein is CAWSRGLDQPQHF.